This TCR beta chain appears in the sequencing data of a study of T cells after yellow fever vaccination. TCRdb used MiXCR to reprocess the 5' RACE reads, holding one entry per CDR3 protein. The sample consists of 300,000 to 400,000 distinct CDR3 sequences, about 8.7% of them appearing once. The CDR3 loop spans 16 amino acids. With 3 bases removed from V and 3 bases from J, the gap between germline ends came to 14 bases. The V gene's germline CDR1 is SEHNR and CDR2 FQNEAQ (reference sequence). The receptor's source is a man aged 18 to 29 who received the YFV17D yellow fever vaccine. The specimen was PBMCs, collected on the day of the first yellow fever vaccination. The chain uses TRBV7-9 and TRBJ2-2, with D uncertain. The CDR3 DNA is TGTGCCAGCAGCTTGGCCGGACGGCCCTACACCGGGGAGCTGTTTTTT. Its translation: CASSLAGRPYTGELFF. Using reference TRBV7-9 and TRBJ2-2 for the parts outside the CDR3, the full variable domain is DTGVSQNPRHKITKRGQNVTFRCDPISEHNRLYWYRQTLGQGPEFLTYFQNEAQLEKSRLLSDRFSAERPKGSFSTLEIQRTEQGDSAMYLCASSLAGRPYTGELFFGEGSRLTVL.